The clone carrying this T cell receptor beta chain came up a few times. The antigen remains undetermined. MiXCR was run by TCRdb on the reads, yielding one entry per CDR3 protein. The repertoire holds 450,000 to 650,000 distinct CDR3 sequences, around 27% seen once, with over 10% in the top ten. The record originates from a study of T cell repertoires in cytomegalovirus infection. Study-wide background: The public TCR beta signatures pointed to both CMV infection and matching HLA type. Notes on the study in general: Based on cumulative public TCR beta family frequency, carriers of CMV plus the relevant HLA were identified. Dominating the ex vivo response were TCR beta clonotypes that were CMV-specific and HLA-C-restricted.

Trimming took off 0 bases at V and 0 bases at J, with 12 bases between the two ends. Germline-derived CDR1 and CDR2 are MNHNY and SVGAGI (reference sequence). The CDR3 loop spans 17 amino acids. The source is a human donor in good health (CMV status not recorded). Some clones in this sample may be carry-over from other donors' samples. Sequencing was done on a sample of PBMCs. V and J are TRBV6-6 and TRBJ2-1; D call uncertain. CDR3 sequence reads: CASSYSMAISSYNEQFF. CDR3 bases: TGTGCCAGCAGTTACTCGATGGCTATCTCCTCCTACAATGAGCAGTTCTTC.